The text below deals with one T cell receptor beta chain. This clonotype was counted ten times or more. The clone's antigen remains unknown. Per-nucleotide qualities are absent, and no much larger clonotype sits a single base away. What this sample's time point label stands for: newly diagnosed GD, antithyroid drugs for less than 3 months. For both TCR sequencing and RNA sequencing, RNA was extracted from PBMCs using TRIzol. Graves' disease was diagnosed according to American Thyroid Association guidelines. Recruitment of patients was carried out at an endocrinology department in Xi'an, China. Each patient gave approximately 9 milliliters of peripheral blood, collected in an EDTA anticoagulant tube. Ficoll Paque Plus density gradient separation was used to isolate PBMCs, and no further T cell sorting was performed. RNA quality was checked with an Agilent 2100 Bioanalyzer and agarose gel, and concentration with a NanoDrop 2000.

Library preparation employed multiplex PCR. The listed sequencing device is Illumina HiSeq 4000. iRepertoire HTBI primers and Arm-PCR amplification of CDR3 regions were used to construct TCR beta libraries. Before sequencing, the PCR products went through gel purification. The authors' pipeline ran thus. A total of roughly 67 TRBV and 14 TRBJ segments were identified across samples and were used for gene usage analysis of CDR3 amino acid clonotypes. COPE and FqMerger were used to merge the filtered high-quality paired reads into contigs. Contigs were aligned with BLAST to IMGT TRBV, TRBD and TRBJ reference genes, and CDR3 was defined per IMGT. Any clonotype with a frequency above 0.1% was classified as a highly expanded clone. Repertoire diversity was measured by Shannon entropy, and V-J evenness by the Gini coefficient. Clonotypes shared by more than one individual were considered public. TCRdb trimmed the raw reads at Q25, called clones with MiXCR and kept productive beta chains. Entries are consolidated by CDR3 protein sequence, retaining the most common genes and DNA. The V and J calls here are based on TCRdb, not the publication. The sample yields around 400,000 distinct CDR3 sequences; roughly a sixth were counted once. Around a fifth of the sample comes from the top ten.

The data are from a study of regulatory T cells in long-lasting Graves disease (TCRdb year 2021). Background on the whole study: Antithyroid drugs had been taken for less than 3 months by newly diagnosed Graves' disease patients. Persistent Graves' disease patients were compared with newly diagnosed Graves' disease patients by peripheral blood TCR sequencing and RNA sequencing. The study took place in China and was registered as a clinical trial. A total of around 35 samples underwent TCR sequencing: around 13 from persistent and 20 from newly diagnosed Graves' disease patients. Overall study outcomes, separate from this receptor: Persistent patients shared more public clonotypes among themselves (around 2,800) than newly diagnosed patients did (approximately 900). The small sample size was acknowledged by the authors as a limitation that may reduce accuracy. Only peripheral blood was studied, because thyroid tissue, the primary lesion, was inaccessible. TRBV28, TRBJ1-2 and TRBJ2-5 were preferentially used in persistent disease, while TRBV20-1 and TRBJ2-1 were favored in newly diagnosed disease. Sequencing and analysis were limited to the TCR beta chain. Lower TCR Shannon entropy and fewer highly expanded clones were observed in persistent Graves' disease patients than in newly diagnosed patients, which suggested clonal expansion.

Counted from cysteine to phenylalanine, this CDR3 has 16 amino acids. Just the 48-base CDR3 DNA is kept, in frame starting at base 1. Taken from the germline V gene, the CDR1 and CDR2 loops are MNHEY and SVGEGT. V is pared back by 7 bases and J by 1 base, with 18 bases lying between the germline termini. The chain was built from TRBV6-2 or TRBV6-3 and TRBJ2-3; the D call is tentative, TRBD1 or TRBD2, as each matches 5 bases. This specimen was peripheral blood mononuclear cells (PBMCs), taken at new diagnosis, from a patient treated with antithyroid drugs. The sequence was obtained from a female donor with Graves disease. The DNA is as follows: TGTGCCAGCACCCCGAGGGGATCTCAGGGCACAGATACGCAGTATTTT. Its protein reads: CASTPRGSQGTDTQYF.